The 28 T cell receptor beta chains in this list originate from one sample, sequenced in a study of T-cell reconstitution after alpha-beta-depleted transplantation in children. Library preparation (for TCRbeta) was performed with unique molecular identifiers. TCRdb passed the PCR reads through MiXCR, listing each CDR3 protein once. The sample has 220,000 or so distinct CDR3 sequences; roughly 7.7% are singletons. The sequences come from PBMCs, mostly from graft donor cells, collected 180 days after TCRalphabeta/CD19-depleted stem cell transplant. These receptor sequences come from a male patient younger than 18 who had a stem cell transplant for acute lymphoblastic leukemia, so the T cells may come from the graft donor.

This clonotype was detected many times. The V gene is TRBV6-5, the J gene TRBJ2-1; D remains unclear. CDR3 length equals 13 residues. The germline V gene has CDR1 MNHEY and CDR2 SVGAGI. Trimming left V 2 bases short and J 6 bases short, with 8 bases between. CDR3 in DNA: TGTGCCAGCAGTTACGTGCCGGCCAATGAGCAGTTCTTC. This encodes CASSYVPANEQFF.

This clonotype was detected many times. The chain recombines TRBV3-1 with TRBJ1-5, with D hard to call. The germline V gene encodes CDR1 LGHDT and CDR2 YNNKEL (reference sequence). V dropped 3 bases and J dropped 10 bases, with 13 bases sitting between them. The CDR3 is 13 amino acids. In DNA, the CDR3 is TGTGCCAGCAGCCAGGTATCGGGTCACCCCCAGCATTTT. It yields the protein CASSQVSGHPQHF.

This clonotype was detected only a few times. The V and J genes are TRBV9 and TRBJ2-7; perhaps TRBD2 as D (5 bases). This CDR3 spans 16 amino acids. V lost 0 bases and J lost 0, with 13 bases in between. Germline V gives CDR1 SGDLS, CDR2 YYNGEE. In DNA, the CDR3 is TGTGCCAGCAGCGTAGGAGTCAGTGGGAGCTCCTACGAGCAGTACTTC. Translation: CASSVGVSGSSYEQYF.

This clonotype was seen repeatedly, ten times or more. The gene calls are TRBV20-1 and TRBJ2-4; 10 bases match TRBD2. The J segment lost 2 bases and the V segment lost 7 bases, leaving 11 bases of the junction unmatched. Germline CDR1 is DFQATT and CDR2 is SNEGSKA (reference sequence). CDR3 length equals 16 residues. CDR3 bases: TGCAGTGGAAGCGGGGGGGCCCGTGTAACCAAAAACATTCAGTACTTC. Translating gives CSGSGGARVTKNIQYF.

Ten or more counts support this clonotype. V gene TRBV3-1 combines with J gene TRBJ1-1, with D unclear. Germline loops: CDR1 LGHDT, CDR2 YNNKEL (reference sequence). V was clipped by 3 bases and J by 7 bases, with 15 bases between them. The CDR3 length is 14 residues. CDR3 amino acids: CASSHMSRNGEAFF. CDR3 DNA sequence: TGTGCCAGCAGCCATATGTCACGGAATGGTGAAGCTTTCTTT.

This clonotype occurred many times. V and J are TRBV27 and TRBJ2-3, with no clear D. The CDR3 sequence is 17 residues long. Per germline, CDR1 MNHEY and CDR2 SMNVEV (reference sequence). V shed 5 bases and J shed 0 bases, with 18 bases lying between them. CDR3 nucleotide sequence: TGTGCCAGCAGTCCGGTGCTGGGTCTATCTAGCACAGATACGCAGTATTTT. This sequence encodes CASSPVLGLSSTDTQYF.

The table lists this clonotype with many counts. V gene TRBV7-9 combines with J gene TRBJ1-1; a possible D gene is TRBD1 (6 bases). CDR1 is SEHNR and CDR2 is FQNEAQ in the germline V gene (reference sequence). Trimming cost V 1 base and J 1 base, with 10 bases left between them. The CDR3 extends over 15 amino acids. The DNA for the CDR3 is TGTGCCAGCAGCTTAGGGGGGGGCTGGAACACTGAAGCTTTCTTT. Translation gives CASSLGGGWNTEAFF.

This clonotype has at least ten counts. The chain combines TRBV18 with TRBJ2-5, with unresolved D. V lost 6 bases and J 4 bases, leaving 15 bases between the germline ends. Per the germline V gene, CDR1 is KGHSH and CDR2 is LQKENI. This CDR3 spans 14 amino acids. In nucleotides, the CDR3 is TGTGCCAGCTCTCCTAGAGACCGGTCAGAGACCCAGTACTTC. Its protein is CASSPRDRSETQYF.

This clonotype was counted at least ten times. This sequence joins TRBV3-1 and TRBJ2-7, with unresolved D. CDR3 size: 13 residues. The germline V gene has CDR1 LGHDT and CDR2 YNNKEL (reference sequence). V was trimmed by 1 base and J by 4 bases, leaving 8 bases between them. The CDR3 is CASSQVGYYEQYF. The CDR3 bases are TGTGCCAGCAGCCAAGTCGGTTATTACGAGCAGTACTTC.

This clonotype was picked up many times. The CDR3 DNA follows: TGTGCCAGCAGCCTCGGGACTCCGTCGACCCAGTACTTC. The encoded protein is CASSLGTPSTQYF. The chain carries TRBV7-6 and TRBJ2-5, with D perhaps TRBD2 (6 bases). The CDR3 runs to 13 residues. Trimming left V 5 bases short and J 7 bases short, with 14 bases between. CDR1 and CDR2 from the germline V gene are SGHVS and FNYEAQ.

This clonotype occurred many times. This rearrangement joins TRBV6-2 or TRBV6-3 to TRBJ2-7, with TRBD1 matching over 8 bases. V lost 5 bases to trimming and J lost 2 bases; unmatched junction nucleotides: 5. Germline V gives CDR1 MNHEY, CDR2 SVGEGT. This CDR3 has 14 amino acids. For the CDR3, the DNA is TGTGCCAGCAGTCAACAGGGGGGCCCCTACGAGCAGTACTTC. This encodes CASSQQGGPYEQYF.

This clonotype was picked up many times. This chain links TRBV24-1 with TRBJ2-7, with 10 bases identical to TRBD1. V trimming: 3 bases; J trimming: 7 bases; junction bases outside the gene matches: 8. CDR1 is KGHDR, CDR2 SFDVKD, per germline. The CDR3 loop spans 15 amino acids. DNA of the CDR3: TGTGCCACCAGTGATCTCCGGGACAGGGGTGGTGAGCAGTACTTC. Protein product: CATSDLRDRGGEQYF.

The V call is TRBV20-1, the J call TRBJ1-1, with D unclear. Trimming took 0 bases from V and 0 from J, leaving 5 bases between them. CDR3 size: 13 residues. Per the germline V gene, CDR1 is DFQATT and CDR2 is SNEGSKA (reference sequence). As DNA, the CDR3 is TGCAGTGCTAGAGATTTAGTGAACACTGAAGCTTTCTTT. Protein sequence: CSARDLVNTEAFF.

This clonotype was recorded at least ten times. This chain joins TRBV6-5 and TRBJ1-1; D is uncertain. V lost 6 bases and J 2 bases, leaving 16 bases between the germline ends. Germline assignment: CDR1 MNHEY and CDR2 SVGAGI. There are 15 residues in the CDR3. The DNA of the CDR3 is TGTGCCAGCAGGGATTTCAGGAGAGGTAACACTGAAGCTTTCTTT. Translation: CASRDFRRGNTEAFF.

This clonotype was counted ten times or more. This chain joins TRBV4-1 and TRBJ2-2; a possible D gene is TRBD1 (5 bases). Germline V gives CDR1 MGHRA, CDR2 YSYEKL. The CDR3 is made up of 14 amino acids. The V and J ends lost 2 bases and 6 bases respectively, with 10 bases between them. Here the CDR3 DNA reads TGCGCCAGCAGCCAATTGCAGGGTCCCGGGGAGCTGTTTTTT. Protein sequence: CASSQLQGPGELFF.

This clonotype was recorded at least ten times. V and J are TRBV29-1 and TRBJ2-2; D ambiguous. Trimming removed 5 bases from V and 2 bases from J, with 12 bases in between. The V gene's germline CDR1 is SQVTM and CDR2 ANQGSEA. The CDR3 spans 14 residues. The CDR3 protein is CSVSQSGNTGELFF. In DNA form, the CDR3 reads TGCAGCGTTTCCCAGTCCGGTAACACCGGGGAGCTGTTTTTT.

This clonotype was observed a few times. The chain carries TRBV12-3 or TRBV12-4 and TRBJ2-7; D gene unclear. The V and J ends lost 5 bases and 6 bases respectively, with 8 bases between them. CDR3 length: 11 residues. The CDR3 loop is CASSLSSEQYF. DNA for the CDR3: TGTGCCAGCAGTCTTTCTAGCGAGCAGTACTTC.

In this sample, this clonotype turned up many times. The genes are TRBV9 and TRBJ2-1; TRBD2 is a possible D gene (5 bases). The V end lost 1 base, the J end lost 7 bases, and 12 bases lay between the germline ends. The CDR3 sequence is 14 residues long. The V gene's germline CDR1 is SGDLS and CDR2 YYNGEE. The CDR3 sequence: CASSVCGRGNEQFF. The CDR3 DNA reads as TGTGCCAGCAGCGTATGCGGGCGCGGGAATGAGCAGTTCTTC.

Ten or more counts support this clonotype. This chain connects TRBV6-5 to TRBJ2-3; TRBD2 might be the D (6 bases). This CDR3 has 16 residues. V lost 0 bases to trimming and J lost 5 bases, with 15 bases between them. Per germline, CDR1 MNHEY and CDR2 SVGAGI. The chain's CDR3 is CASSYSGYLGGDTQYF. The CDR3 nucleotides are TGTGCCAGCAGTTACTCAGGCTATCTGGGGGGAGATACGCAGTATTTT.

This clonotype was seen at least ten times. V gene TRBV2 combines with J gene TRBJ2-2; D unclear. The CDR3 runs to 12 residues. Trimming shortened V by 3 bases and J by 5 bases, and 4 bases separated the two germline ends. Germline CDR1 SNHLY, CDR2 FYNNEI. Written as DNA, the CDR3 is TGTGCCAGCAGTGACCAGACCGGGGAGCTGTTTTTT. Translated, it gives CASSDQTGELFF.

This clonotype has just a few counts. The chain joins TRBV11-2 to TRBJ1-2; tentative D call: TRBD1 (6 bases). Trimming stripped 2 bases from V and 2 bases from J, with 15 bases between. Germline CDR1 and CDR2: SGHAT and FQNNGV. The CDR3 has 16 residues. Written as DNA, the CDR3 is TGTGCCAGCAGCTTAACTTCGGGACATCAAAACTATGGCTACACCTTC. This sequence encodes CASSLTSGHQNYGYTF.

DNA of the CDR3: TGTGCCAGCAGTTACCTAGGGACTAGCGGGAACGGGGAGCTGTTTTTT. Encoded protein: CASSYLGTSGNGELFF. This chain links TRBV6-2 or TRBV6-3 with TRBJ2-2; 13 positions agree with TRBD2. The J segment lost 7 bases and the V segment lost 2 bases, leaving 4 bases of the junction unmatched. The CDR3 is 16 residues long. Germline V lookup: CDR1 MNHEY, CDR2 SVGEGT.

The sample holds many counts of this clonotype. The J gene is TRBJ2-3, the V gene TRBV7-2; D gene ambiguous. V lost 1 base to trimming and J lost 7 bases, with 6 bases between them. The CDR3 loop spans 12 amino acids. CDR1 is SGHTA and CDR2 is FQGNSA in the germline V gene. CDR3 sequence: CASSLEQNTQYF. For the CDR3, the DNA is TGTGCCAGCAGCTTAGAACAGAATACGCAGTATTTT.

This clonotype was counted at least ten times. This chain links TRBV5-1 with TRBJ2-7; perhaps TRBD2 as D (6 bases). Trimming took off 0 bases at V and 1 base at J, with 11 bases between the two ends. Germline V gives CDR1 SGHRS, CDR2 YFSETQ. This CDR3 comprises 15 residues. Written as DNA, the CDR3 is TGCGCCAGCAGCTTGGAGGCTAGCGTTTCCTACGAGCAGTACTTC. Protein product: CASSLEASVSYEQYF. Full variable domain (rest looked up from reference TRBV5-1 and TRBJ2-7): KAGVTQTPRYLIKTRGQQVTLSCSPISGHRSVSWYQQTPGQGLQFLFEYFSETQRNKGNFPGRFSGRQFSNSRSEMNVSTLELGDSALYLCASSLEASVSYEQYFGPGTRLTVT.

This clonotype was counted ten times or more. The chain links TRBV5-1 to TRBJ1-6; D may be TRBD1 (6 bases). The CDR3 totals 13 residues. Germline V gene sequence: CDR1 SGHRS, CDR2 YFSETQ. With 2 bases removed from V and 7 bases from J, the gap between germline ends came to 7 bases. CDR3 nucleotide sequence: TGCGCCAGCAGCTTAACAGGGAATTCACCCCTCCACTTT. Translated, it gives CASSLTGNSPLHF.

This clonotype was observed at least ten times. The gene calls are TRBV20-1 and TRBJ2-1, with D unresolved. Germline V gives CDR1 DFQATT, CDR2 SNEGSKA (reference sequence). The CDR3 contains 13 residues. Trimming took off 2 bases at V and 10 bases at J, with 15 bases between the two ends. In nucleotides, the CDR3 is TGCAGTGCTAGACCGGGCCCAGTACGGGAGCAGTTCTTC. It specifies CSARPGPVREQFF.

This clonotype was detected ten times or more. V and J are TRBV15 and TRBJ1-1; D uncertain. CDR3 length: 12 residues. V lost 8 bases, J lost 1 base, and 8 bases lay in between. In germline, CDR1 is LNHNV, CDR2 YYDKDF (reference sequence). The CDR3 region has the DNA TGTGCCACCGCGATGGGGAACACTGAAGCTTTCTTT. Protein sequence: CATAMGNTEAFF.

At least ten counts were recorded for this clonotype. This sequence joins TRBV9 and TRBJ2-7, with TRBD2 as a possible D gene (5 bases). This CDR3 comprises 15 residues. The V end was cut by 0 bases, the J end by 3 bases, with 13 bases between. The germline CDR1 and CDR2 sequences are SGDLS and YYNGEE. Written as DNA, the CDR3 is TGTGCCAGCAGCGTAGGAGTGGGAGAGGGCTACGAGCAGTACTTC. This codes for CASSVGVGEGYEQYF.